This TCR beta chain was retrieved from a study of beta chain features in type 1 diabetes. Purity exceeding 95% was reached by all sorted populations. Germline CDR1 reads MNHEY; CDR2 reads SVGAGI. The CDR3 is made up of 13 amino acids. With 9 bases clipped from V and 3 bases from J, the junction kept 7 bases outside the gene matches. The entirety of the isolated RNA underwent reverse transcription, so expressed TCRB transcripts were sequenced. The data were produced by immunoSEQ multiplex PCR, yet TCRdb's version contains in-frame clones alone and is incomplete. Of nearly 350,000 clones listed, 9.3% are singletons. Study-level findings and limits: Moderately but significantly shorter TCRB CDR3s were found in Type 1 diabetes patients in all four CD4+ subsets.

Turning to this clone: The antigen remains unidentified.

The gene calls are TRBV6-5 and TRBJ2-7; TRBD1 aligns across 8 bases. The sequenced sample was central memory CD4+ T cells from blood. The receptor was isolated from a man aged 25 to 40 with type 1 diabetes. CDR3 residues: CASMTGAGYEQYF. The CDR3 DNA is TGTGCCAGTATGACAGGGGCGGGCTACGAGCAGTACTTC.